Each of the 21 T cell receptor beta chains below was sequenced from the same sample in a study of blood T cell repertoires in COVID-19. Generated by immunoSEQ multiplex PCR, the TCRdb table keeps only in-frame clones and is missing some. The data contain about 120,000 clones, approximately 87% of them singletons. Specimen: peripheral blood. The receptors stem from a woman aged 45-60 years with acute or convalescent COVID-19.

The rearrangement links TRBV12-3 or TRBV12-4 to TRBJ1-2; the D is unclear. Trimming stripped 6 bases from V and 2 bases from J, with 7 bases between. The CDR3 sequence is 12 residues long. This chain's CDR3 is CASSLENYGYTF. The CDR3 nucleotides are TGTGCCAGCAGCCTAGAAAACTATGGCTACACCTTC.

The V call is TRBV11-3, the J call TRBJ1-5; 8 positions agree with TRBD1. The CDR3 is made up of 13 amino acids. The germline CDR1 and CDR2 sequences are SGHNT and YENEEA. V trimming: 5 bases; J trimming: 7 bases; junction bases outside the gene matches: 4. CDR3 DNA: TGTGCCAGCAGCCCGGACAGGGACCAGCCCCAGCATTTT. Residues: CASSPDRDQPQHF.

CDR3 DNA sequence: TGTGCCAGCAGCTTATCAATAGTTGGTCTCGCTTTCTTT. Protein sequence: CASSLSIVGLAFF. This chain connects TRBV11-2 to TRBJ1-1; the D is unclear. The CDR3 has 13 residues. V lost 2 bases to trimming and J lost 11 bases, with 15 bases between them. CDR1 SGHAT and CDR2 FQNNGV come from the germline V gene.

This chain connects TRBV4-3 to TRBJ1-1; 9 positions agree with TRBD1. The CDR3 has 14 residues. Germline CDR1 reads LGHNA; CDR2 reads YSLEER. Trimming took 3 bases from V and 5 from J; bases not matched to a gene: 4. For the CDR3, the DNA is TGCGCCAGCAGCCAGGGACAGGGAAGTACTGAAGCTTTCTTT. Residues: CASSQGQGSTEAFF.

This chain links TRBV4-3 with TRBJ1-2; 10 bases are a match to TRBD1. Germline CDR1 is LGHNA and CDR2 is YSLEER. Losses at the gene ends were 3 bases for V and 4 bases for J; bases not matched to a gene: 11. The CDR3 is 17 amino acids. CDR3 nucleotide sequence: TGCGCCAGCAGCCATCCGGGACAGGGGCGTCCTAGCTATGGCTACACCTTC. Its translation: CASSHPGQGRPSYGYTF.

The chain's CDR3 is CASSPGAGNTEAFF. In DNA form, the CDR3 reads TGTGCCAGCTCACCAGGGGCAGGGAACACTGAAGCTTTCTTT. The chain recombines TRBV18 with TRBJ1-1; a possible D gene is TRBD1 (5 bases). Germline V lookup: CDR1 KGHSH, CDR2 LQKENI. V lost 2 bases and J lost 1, with 8 bases in between. The CDR3 spans 14 residues.

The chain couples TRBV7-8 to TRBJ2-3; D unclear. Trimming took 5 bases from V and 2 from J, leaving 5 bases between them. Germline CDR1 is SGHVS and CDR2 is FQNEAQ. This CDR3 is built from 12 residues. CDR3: CASSPYTDTQYF. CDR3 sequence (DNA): TGTGCCAGCAGCCCTTACACAGATACGCAGTATTTT.

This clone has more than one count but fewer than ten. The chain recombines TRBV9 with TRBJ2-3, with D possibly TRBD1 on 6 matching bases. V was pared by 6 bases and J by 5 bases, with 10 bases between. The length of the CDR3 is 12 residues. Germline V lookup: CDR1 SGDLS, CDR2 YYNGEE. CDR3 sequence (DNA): TGTGCCAGCACAGGGGTGGGAGATACGCAGTATTTT. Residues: CASTGVGDTQYF.

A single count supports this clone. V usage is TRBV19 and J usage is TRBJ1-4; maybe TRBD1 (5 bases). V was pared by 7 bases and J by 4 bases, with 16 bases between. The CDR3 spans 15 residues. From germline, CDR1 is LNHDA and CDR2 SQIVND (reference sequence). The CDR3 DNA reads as TGTGCCAGTAACGGGGGTGTGAGGTATAATGAAAAACTGTTTTTT. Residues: CASNGGVRYNEKLFF.

The CDR3 is CASRQGANTEAFF. The CDR3, as DNA: TGTGCCAGCCGACAGGGGGCTAACACTGAAGCTTTCTTT. The rearrangement uses TRBV7-6 and TRBJ1-1; TRBD1 aligns across 10 bases. V lost 8 bases to trimming and J lost 2 bases; unmatched junction nucleotides: 2. Germline V gene lookup returns CDR1 SGHVS and CDR2 FNYEAQ. The CDR3 runs 13 residues.

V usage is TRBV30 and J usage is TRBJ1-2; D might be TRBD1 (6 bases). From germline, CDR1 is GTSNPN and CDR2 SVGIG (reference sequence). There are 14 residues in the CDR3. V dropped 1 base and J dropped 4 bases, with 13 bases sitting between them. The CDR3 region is CAWSATGMTYGYTF. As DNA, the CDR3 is TGTGCCTGGAGTGCCACAGGGATGACCTATGGCTACACCTTC.

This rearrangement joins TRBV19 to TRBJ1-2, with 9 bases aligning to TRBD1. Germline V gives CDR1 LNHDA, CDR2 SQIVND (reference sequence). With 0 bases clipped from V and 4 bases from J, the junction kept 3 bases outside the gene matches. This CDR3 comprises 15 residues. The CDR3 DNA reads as TGTGCCAGTAGTATAGATCAACAGGGGGCCTATGGCTACACCTTC. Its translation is CASSIDQQGAYGYTF.

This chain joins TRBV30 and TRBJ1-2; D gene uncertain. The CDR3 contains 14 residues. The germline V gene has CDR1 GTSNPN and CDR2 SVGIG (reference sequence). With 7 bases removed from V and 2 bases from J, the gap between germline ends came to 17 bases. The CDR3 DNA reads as TGTGCCTCGGTATACCCGACGGGAAACTATGGCTACACCTTC. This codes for CASVYPTGNYGYTF.

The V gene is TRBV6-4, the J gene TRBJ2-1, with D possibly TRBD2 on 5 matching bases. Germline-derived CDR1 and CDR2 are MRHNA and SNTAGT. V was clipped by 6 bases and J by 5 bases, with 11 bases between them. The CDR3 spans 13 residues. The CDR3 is CASSQTGNNEQFF. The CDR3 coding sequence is TGTGCCAGCAGCCAAACGGGGAACAATGAGCAGTTCTTC.

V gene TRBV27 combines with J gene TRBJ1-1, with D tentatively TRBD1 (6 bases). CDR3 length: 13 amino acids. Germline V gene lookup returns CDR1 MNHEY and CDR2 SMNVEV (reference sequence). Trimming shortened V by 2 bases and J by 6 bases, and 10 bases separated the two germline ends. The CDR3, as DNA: TGTGCCAGCAGTTTAAGGGGGAAAGCTGAAGCTTTCTTT. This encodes CASSLRGKAEAFF.

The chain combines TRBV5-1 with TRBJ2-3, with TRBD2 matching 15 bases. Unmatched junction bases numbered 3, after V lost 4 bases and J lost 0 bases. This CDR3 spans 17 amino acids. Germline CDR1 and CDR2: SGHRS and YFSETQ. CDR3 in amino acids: CASSVGLAGGSTDTQYF. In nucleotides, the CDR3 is TGCGCCAGCAGCGTAGGACTAGCGGGGGGGAGCACAGATACGCAGTATTTT.

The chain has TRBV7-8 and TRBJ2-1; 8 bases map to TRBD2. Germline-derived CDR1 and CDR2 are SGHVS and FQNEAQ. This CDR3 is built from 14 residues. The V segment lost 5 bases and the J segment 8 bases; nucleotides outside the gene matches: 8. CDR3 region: CASSPWTSSDEQFF. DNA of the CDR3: TGTGCCAGCAGCCCATGGACTAGCTCGGATGAGCAGTTCTTC.

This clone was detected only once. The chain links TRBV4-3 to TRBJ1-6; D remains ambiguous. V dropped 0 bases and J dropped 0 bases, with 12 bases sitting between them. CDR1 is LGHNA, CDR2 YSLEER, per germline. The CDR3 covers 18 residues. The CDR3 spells CASSQDLPDSSYNSPLHF. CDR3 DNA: TGCGCCAGCAGCCAAGATCTTCCCGATAGCTCCTATAATTCACCCCTCCACTTT.

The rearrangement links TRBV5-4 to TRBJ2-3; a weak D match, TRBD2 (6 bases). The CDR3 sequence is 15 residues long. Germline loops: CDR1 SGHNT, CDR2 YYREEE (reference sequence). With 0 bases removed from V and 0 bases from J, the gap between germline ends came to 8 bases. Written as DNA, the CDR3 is TGTGCCAGCAGCTTGGGCGGGACTAGCACAGATACGCAGTATTTT. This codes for CASSLGGTSTDTQYF.

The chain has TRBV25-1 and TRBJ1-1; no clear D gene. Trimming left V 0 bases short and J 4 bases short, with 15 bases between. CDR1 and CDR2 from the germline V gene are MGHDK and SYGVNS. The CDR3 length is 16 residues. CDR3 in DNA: TGTGCCAGCAGTGAATACCGAGTGGGCGCGGGCACTGAAGCTTTCTTT. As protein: CASSEYRVGAGTEAFF.

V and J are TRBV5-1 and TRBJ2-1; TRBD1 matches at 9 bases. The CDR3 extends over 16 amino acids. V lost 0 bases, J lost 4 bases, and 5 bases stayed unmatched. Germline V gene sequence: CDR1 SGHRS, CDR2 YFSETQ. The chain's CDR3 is CASSLAGQGGYNEQFF. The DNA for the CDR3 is TGCGCCAGCAGCTTGGCGGGACAGGGAGGGTACAATGAGCAGTTCTTC.